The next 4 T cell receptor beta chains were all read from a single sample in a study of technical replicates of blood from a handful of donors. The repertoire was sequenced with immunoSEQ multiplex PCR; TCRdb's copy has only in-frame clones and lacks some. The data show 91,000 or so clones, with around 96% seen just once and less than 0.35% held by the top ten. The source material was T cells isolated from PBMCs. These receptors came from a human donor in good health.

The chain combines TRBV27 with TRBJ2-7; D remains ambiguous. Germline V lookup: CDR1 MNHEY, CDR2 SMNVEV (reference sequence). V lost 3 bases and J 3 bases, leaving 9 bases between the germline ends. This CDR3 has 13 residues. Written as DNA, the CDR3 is TGTGCCAGCAGTTTTGGCATTGGCTACGAGCAGTACTTC. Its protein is CASSFGIGYEQYF.

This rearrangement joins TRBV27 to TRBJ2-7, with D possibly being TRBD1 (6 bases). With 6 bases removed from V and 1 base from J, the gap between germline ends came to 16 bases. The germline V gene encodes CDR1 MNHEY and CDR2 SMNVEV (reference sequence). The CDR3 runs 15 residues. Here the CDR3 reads CASRSGTTLSYEQYF. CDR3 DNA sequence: TGTGCCAGCAGATCCGGGACAACCCTTTCCTACGAGCAGTACTTC.

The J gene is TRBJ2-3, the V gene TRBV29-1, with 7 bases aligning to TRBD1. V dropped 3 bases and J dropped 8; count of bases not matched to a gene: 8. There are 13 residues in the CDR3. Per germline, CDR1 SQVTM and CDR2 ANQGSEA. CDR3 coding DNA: TGCAGCGTTGAGGACAGGCCTTGGGGTACGCAGTATTTT. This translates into CSVEDRPWGTQYF.

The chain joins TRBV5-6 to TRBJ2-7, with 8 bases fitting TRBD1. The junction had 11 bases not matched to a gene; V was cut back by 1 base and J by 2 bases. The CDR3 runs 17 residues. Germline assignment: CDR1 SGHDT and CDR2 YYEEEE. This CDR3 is CASSLISGGLVPYEQYF. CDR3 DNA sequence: TGTGCCAGCAGCTTGATCTCAGGGGGCTTGGTGCCCTACGAGCAGTACTTC.